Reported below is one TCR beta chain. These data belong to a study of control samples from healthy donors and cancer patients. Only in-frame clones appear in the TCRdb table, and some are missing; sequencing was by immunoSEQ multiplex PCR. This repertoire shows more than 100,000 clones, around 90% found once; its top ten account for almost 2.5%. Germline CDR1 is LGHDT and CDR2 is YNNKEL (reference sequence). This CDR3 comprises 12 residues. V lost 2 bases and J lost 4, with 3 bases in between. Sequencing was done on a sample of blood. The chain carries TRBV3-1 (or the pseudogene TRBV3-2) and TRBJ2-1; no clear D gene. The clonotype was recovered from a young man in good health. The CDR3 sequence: CASSQNYNEQFF. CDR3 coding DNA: TGTGCCAGCAGCCAAAATTACAATGAGCAGTTCTTC.